This T cell receptor beta chain originates from a study of graft-versus-host responses after intestinal transplantation. Study-wide context: Induction with anti-thymocyte globulin, then tacrolimus and steroids for about 3 years, was given to all recipients. The study's findings and limits: In patients with graft-donor T cell macrochimerism, allograft graft-versus-host to host-versus-graft clonal ratios were high. Declining HvG levels early post-transplant were linked to peak circulating GvH clone levels. Researchers found GvH clones in recipient marrow, and some showed up first in ileum or blood.

Trimming at V came to 5 bases and at J to 4 bases, leaving 10 bases not matched to a gene. CDR1 is SGHAT and CDR2 is FQDESV in the germline V gene (reference sequence). The CDR3 covers 15 residues. Produced via immunoSEQ multiplex PCR; TCRdb's table is partial and in-frame only. This sample has tens of thousands of clones; 80% to 85% occur once, and the top ten carry 3.5%. A remark on this clone: Its antigen is still unknown.

The genes are TRBV11-1 and TRBJ2-5; 7 bases line up with TRBD1. The sequence was obtained from a human patient who received an intestinal transplant, so some T cells may come from the graft donor. The specimen was PBMCs, collected about 1,000 days after transplant. The CDR3 is CASSVRQGGGETQYF. The DNA for the CDR3 is TGTGCCAGCAGCGTCAGACAGGGTGGTGGAGAGACCCAGTACTTC.